This T cell receptor (beta chain) was sequenced for a study of control samples from healthy donors and cancer patients. The CDR3 runs to 15 residues. V gave up 5 bases and J gave up 0 bases; unmatched junction bases: 8. Looked up from germline, CDR1 is SGHRS and CDR2 is YFSETQ. The method was immunoSEQ multiplex PCR; TCRdb's version includes in-frame clones alone and lacks a portion of them. This repertoire shows 350,000 to 450,000 clones, approximately 92% found once; its top ten account for around 6.4%. The sequenced sample was PBMCs. The receptor's source is a man aged 40-49 years with head and neck cancer. The chain employs TRBV5-1 and TRBJ2-7; 7 positions match TRBD1. The CDR3 loop is CASSSLTGTSYEQYF. DNA of the CDR3: TGCGCCAGCAGTTCGCTGACAGGGACCTCCTACGAGCAGTACTTC.